This TCR beta chain was found in a study of blood T cells in healthy people across ages. The CDR3 is made up of 13 amino acids. V was cut by 6 bases and J by 7 bases, with 15 bases left in between. This clonotype was seen only a few times. Combining a sample-barcoded 5' primer with a J-beta primer mix, a second PCR ran for about 7 to 11 cycles. TCRdb fed the 5' RACE reads into MiXCR, producing one record per CDR3 protein. In the table there are more than 900,000 distinct CDR3 sequences, 25% to 35% of which are singletons. A further study also used this sample, focusing on T cells of mothers and their children. According to that study: A few healthy Caucasian mothers, along with their six children, were the donors. Sequencing returned over 8.5 million TCR beta CDR3 reads per mother and some 3 million per child.

The chain carries TRBV12-3 or TRBV12-4 and TRBJ1-2; TRBD1 is a possible D gene (6 bases). The TCR was taken from a woman between 40 and 50 years old in good health. Sequencing was performed on blood. The CDR3 DNA is TGTGCCAGCAGCCCCCGGGGAGGGGGTGGCTACACCTTC. Translating it yields CASSPRGGGGYTF.